This T cell receptor (beta chain) was recorded in a study of OX40 agonist ivuxolimab in advanced cancers. Study results and caveats: Among the lowest levels of clonal expansion were found in partial responders at 0.1-3.0 mg/kg.

This CDR3 has 16 residues. Germline V CDR1 and CDR2: MDHEN, SYDVKM. Trimming removed 4 bases at V and 1 base at J, with 14 bases between. Measured with immunoSEQ multiplex PCR; TCRdb has only the in-frame clones, and not every one. The table has roughly 80,000 clones, about 86% seen once. Of note for this clone: No antigen is known for it.

The chain has TRBV28 and TRBJ1-5; D unresolved. The TCR comes from an adult with an advanced solid tumor such as melanoma, head and neck, liver or kidney cancer. Material: CD4+ or CD8+ T cells sorted from blood, obtained in a trial of the OX40 agonist ivuxolimab. CDR3 residues: CASSSRKVGSNQPQHF. CDR3 nucleotides: TGTGCCAGCAGTTCACGGAAGGTGGGGAGCAATCAGCCCCAGCATTTT.